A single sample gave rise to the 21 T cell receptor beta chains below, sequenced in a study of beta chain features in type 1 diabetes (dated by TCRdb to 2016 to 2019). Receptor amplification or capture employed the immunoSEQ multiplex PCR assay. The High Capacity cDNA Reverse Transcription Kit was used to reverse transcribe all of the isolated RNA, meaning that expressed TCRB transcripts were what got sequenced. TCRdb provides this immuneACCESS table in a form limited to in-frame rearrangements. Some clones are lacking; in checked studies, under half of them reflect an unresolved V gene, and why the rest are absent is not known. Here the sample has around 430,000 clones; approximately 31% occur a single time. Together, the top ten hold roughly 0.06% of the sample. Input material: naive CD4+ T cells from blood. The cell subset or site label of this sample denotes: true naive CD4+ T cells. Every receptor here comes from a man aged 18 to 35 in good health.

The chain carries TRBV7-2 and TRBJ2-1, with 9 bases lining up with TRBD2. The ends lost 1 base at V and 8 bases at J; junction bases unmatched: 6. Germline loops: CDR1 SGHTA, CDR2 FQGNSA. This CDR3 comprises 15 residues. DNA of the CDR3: TGTGCCAGCAGCTTAGGGTCTAGCGGGATCTATGAGCAGTTCTTC. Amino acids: CASSLGSSGIYEQFF. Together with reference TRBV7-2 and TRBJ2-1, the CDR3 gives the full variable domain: GAGVSQSPSNKVTEKGKDVELRCDPISGHTALYWYRQSLGQGLEFLIYFQGNSAPDKSGLPSDRFSAERTGGSVSTLTIQRTQQEDSAVYLCASSLGSSGIYEQFFGPGTRLTVL.

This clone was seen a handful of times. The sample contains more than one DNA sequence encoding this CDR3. The CDR3 here is CASSRGDYGYTF. CDR3 bases: TGTGCCAGCAGTCGAGGAGACTATGGCTACACCTTC. V usage is TRBV6-5 and J usage is TRBJ1-2; no clear D gene. Germline loops: CDR1 MNHEY, CDR2 SVGAGI. V was cut by 5 bases and J by 3 bases, with 7 bases left in between. The length of the CDR3 is 12 residues.

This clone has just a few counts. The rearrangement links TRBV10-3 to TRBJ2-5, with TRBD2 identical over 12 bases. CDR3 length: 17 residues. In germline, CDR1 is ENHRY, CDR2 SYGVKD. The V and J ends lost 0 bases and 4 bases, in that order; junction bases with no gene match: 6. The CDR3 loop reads CAISESTSGRPGETQYF. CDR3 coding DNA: TGTGCCATCAGTGAGTCAACTAGCGGGAGGCCGGGAGAGACCCAGTACTTC.

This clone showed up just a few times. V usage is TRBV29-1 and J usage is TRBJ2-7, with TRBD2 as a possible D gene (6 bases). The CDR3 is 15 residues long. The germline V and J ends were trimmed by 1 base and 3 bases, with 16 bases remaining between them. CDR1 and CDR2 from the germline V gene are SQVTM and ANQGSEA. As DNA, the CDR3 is TGCAGCGTTGAAGGGGGGACTTCAGGTCTCTACGAGCAGTACTTC. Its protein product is CSVEGGTSGLYEQYF.

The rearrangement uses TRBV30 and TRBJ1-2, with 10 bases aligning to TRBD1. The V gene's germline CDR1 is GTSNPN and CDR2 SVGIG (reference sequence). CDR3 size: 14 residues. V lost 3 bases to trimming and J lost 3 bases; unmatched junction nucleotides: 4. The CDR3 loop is CAWSHDRGHYGYTF. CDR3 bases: TGTGCCTGGAGCCATGACAGGGGGCACTATGGCTACACCTTC.

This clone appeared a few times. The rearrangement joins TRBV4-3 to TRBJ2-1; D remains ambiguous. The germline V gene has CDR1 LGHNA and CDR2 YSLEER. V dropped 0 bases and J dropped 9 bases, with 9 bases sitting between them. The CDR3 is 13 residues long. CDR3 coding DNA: TGCGCCAGCAGCCAAGAAGAGGAACTTGAGCAGTTCTTC. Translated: CASSQEEELEQFF.

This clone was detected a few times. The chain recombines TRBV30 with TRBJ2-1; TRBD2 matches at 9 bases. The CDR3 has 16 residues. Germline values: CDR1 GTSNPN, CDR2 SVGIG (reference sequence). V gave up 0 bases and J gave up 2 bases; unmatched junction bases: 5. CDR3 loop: CAWSVHIAGAYNEQFF. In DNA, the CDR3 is TGTGCCTGGAGTGTACATATAGCGGGAGCCTACAATGAGCAGTTCTTC.

The CDR3 sequence is CASSLVLGQNTGELFF. The DNA of the CDR3 is TGCGCCAGCAGCCTGGTATTGGGGCAGAACACCGGGGAGCTGTTTTTT. This rearrangement joins TRBV5-1 to TRBJ2-2; a possible D gene is TRBD1 (5 bases). The CDR3 sequence is 16 residues long. With 4 bases removed from V and 1 base from J, the gap between germline ends came to 14 bases. Germline V gives CDR1 SGHRS, CDR2 YFSETQ.

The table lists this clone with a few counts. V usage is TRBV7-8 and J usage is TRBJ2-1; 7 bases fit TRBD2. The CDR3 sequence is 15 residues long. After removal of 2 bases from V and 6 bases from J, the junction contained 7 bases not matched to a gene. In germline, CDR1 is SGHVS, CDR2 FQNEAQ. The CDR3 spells CASSLRREFSNEQFF. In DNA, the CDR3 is TGTGCCAGCAGCTTAAGGCGGGAGTTTAGCAATGAGCAGTTCTTC.

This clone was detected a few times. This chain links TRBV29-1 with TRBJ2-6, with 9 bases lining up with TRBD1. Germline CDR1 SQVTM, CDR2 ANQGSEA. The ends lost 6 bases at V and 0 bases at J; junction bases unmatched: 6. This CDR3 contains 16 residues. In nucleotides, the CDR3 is TGCAGCGTCCGGGACAGGGCGCACTCTGGGGCCAACGTCCTGACTTTC. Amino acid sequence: CSVRDRAHSGANVLTF.

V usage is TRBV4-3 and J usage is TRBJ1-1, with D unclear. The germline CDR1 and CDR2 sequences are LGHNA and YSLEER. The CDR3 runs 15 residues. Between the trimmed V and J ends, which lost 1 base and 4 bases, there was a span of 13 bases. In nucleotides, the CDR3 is TGCGCCAGCAGCCAAGGGCGACATGCGAGCACTGAAGCTTTCTTT. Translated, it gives CASSQGRHASTEAFF.

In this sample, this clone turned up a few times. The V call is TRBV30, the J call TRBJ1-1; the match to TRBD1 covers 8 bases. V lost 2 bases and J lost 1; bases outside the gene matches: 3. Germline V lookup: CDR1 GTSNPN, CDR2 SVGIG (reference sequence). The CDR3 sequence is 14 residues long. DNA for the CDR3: TGTGCCTGGAGTAACAGGGGGAGGAACACTGAAGCTTTCTTT. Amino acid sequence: CAWSNRGRNTEAFF.

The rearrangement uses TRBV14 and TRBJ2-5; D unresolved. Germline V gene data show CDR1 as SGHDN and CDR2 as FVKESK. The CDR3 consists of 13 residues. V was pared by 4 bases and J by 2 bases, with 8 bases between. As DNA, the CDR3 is TGTGCCAGCAGCCGGCGGAGACAAGAGACCCAGTACTTC. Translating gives CASSRRRQETQYF.

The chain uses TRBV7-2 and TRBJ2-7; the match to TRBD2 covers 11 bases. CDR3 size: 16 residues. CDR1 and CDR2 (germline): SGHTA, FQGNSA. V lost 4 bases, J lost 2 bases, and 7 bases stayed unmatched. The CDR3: CASSSPGLAVPYEQYF. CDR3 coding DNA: TGTGCCAGCAGCTCTCCGGGACTAGCGGTCCCCTACGAGCAGTACTTC.

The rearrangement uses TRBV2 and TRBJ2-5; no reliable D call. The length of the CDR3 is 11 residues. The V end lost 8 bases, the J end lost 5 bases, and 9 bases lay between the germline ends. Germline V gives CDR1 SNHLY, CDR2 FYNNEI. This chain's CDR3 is CASCLRETQYF. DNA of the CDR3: TGTGCCAGCTGCCTCAGGGAGACCCAGTACTTC.

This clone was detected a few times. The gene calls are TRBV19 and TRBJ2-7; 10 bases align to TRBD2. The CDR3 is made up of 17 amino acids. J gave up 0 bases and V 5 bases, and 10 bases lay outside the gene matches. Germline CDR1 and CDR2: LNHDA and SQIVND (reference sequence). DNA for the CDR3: TGTGCCAGTAGTGGGACTACTAGCGGGGCAAGCTCCTACGAGCAGTACTTC. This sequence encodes CASSGTTSGASSYEQYF.

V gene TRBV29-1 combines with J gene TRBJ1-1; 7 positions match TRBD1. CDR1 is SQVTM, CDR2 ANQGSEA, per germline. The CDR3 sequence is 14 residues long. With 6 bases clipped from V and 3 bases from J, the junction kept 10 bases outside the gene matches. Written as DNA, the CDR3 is TGCAGCGTCACCACCCGAGGGGGCGACACTGAAGCTTTCTTT. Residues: CSVTTRGGDTEAFF.

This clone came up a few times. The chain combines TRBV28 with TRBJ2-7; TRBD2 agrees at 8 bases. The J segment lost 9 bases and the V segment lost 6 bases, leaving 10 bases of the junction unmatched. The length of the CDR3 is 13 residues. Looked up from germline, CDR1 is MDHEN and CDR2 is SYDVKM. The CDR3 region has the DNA TGTGCCAGCAGCCGGGGACTAGTTATGGTGCAGTACTTC. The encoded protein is CASSRGLVMVQYF.

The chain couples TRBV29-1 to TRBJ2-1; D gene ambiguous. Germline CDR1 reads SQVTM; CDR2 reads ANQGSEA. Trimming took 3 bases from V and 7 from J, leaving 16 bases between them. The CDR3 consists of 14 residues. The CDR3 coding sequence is TGCAGCGTTGAGGCACTCTCGTTCGGTAATGAGCAGTTCTTC. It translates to CSVEALSFGNEQFF.

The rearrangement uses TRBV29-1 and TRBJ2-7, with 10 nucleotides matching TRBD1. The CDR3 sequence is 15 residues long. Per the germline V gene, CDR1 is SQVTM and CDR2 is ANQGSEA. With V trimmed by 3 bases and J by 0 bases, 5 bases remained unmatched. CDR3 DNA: TGCAGCGTTGATAGGGGACAGGGGACCTCCTACGAGCAGTACTTC. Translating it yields CSVDRGQGTSYEQYF.

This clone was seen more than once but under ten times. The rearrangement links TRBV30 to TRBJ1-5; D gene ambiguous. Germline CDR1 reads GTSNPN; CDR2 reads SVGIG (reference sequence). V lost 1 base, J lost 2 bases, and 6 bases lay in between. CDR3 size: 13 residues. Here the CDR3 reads CAWSGMGNQPQHF. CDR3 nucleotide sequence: TGTGCCTGGAGTGGGATGGGCAATCAGCCCCAGCATTTT.